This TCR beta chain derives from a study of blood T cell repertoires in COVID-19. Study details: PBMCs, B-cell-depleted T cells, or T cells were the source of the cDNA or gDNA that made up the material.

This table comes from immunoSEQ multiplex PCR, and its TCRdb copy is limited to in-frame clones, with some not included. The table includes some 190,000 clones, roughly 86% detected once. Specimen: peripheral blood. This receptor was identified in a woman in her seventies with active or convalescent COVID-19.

CDR3 sequence: CASSKVQGLAGDRGELFF. The CDR3 DNA sequence: TGTGCCAGCAGCAAAGTTCAGGGACTAGCGGGAGATAGGGGGGAGCTGTTTTTT. This chain connects TRBV21-1 to TRBJ2-2; the D call TRBD2 from the table was never checked on the DNA. TRBV21-1 is a listed pseudogene. This CDR3 region has 18 residues.